Below, 12 T cell receptor beta chains from the same sample are listed, as sequenced in a study of radiotherapy plus CTLA-4 blockade in lung cancer. The method was immunoSEQ multiplex PCR; TCRdb's version includes in-frame clones alone and lacks a portion of them. Altogether under 25,000 clones are present, about three quarters being singletons, with the ten largest covering roughly 3.5%. The material sequenced was peripheral blood, taken from a patient treated with radiotherapy plus ipilimumab. The receptor source for this set is a human donor with non-small cell lung cancer who had stable disease on radiotherapy plus ipilimumab.

This rearrangement joins TRBV11-3 to TRBJ2-5, with a tentative D call TRBD1 (5 bases). TRBJ2-7 matches the DNA end more closely, so the J call is doubtful. In germline, CDR1 is SGHNT, CDR2 YENEEA. The CDR3 runs 14 residues. In nucleotides, the CDR3 is TGTGCCAGCAGCGGCAGGACACCAGTCTACGAGCAGTACTTC. Translating gives CASSGRTPVYEQYF.

The chain couples TRBV11-3 to TRBJ2-7; D call uncertain. V lost 2 bases, J lost 3 bases, and 11 bases lay in between. This CDR3 is built from 14 residues. Germline V gene data show CDR1 as SGHNT and CDR2 as YENEEA. CDR3 amino acids: CASSLPTTDYEQYF. As DNA, the CDR3 is TGTGCCAGCAGCTTACCCACTACTGACTACGAGCAGTACTTC.

The chain links TRBV18 to TRBJ1-5, with 8 bases matching TRBD1. CDR1 KGHSH and CDR2 LQKENI come from the germline V gene. The CDR3 consists of 15 residues. The J segment lost 3 bases and the V segment lost 3 bases, leaving 4 bases of the junction unmatched. The CDR3 coding sequence is TGTGCCAGCTCACCTACAGGGGGGAACAATCAGCCCCAGCATTTT. Its translation is CASSPTGGNNQPQHF. Drawing the rest from reference TRBV18 and TRBJ1-5, the complete variable domain is NAGVMQNPRHLVRRRGQEARLRCSPMKGHSHVYWYRQLPEEGLKFMVYLQKENIIDESGMPKERFSAEFPKEGPSILRIQQVVRGDSAAYFCASSPTGGNNQPQHFGDGTRLSIL.

The chain uses TRBV28 and TRBJ2-1; possible D gene TRBD2, 6 bases. The CDR3 has 18 residues. V lost 5 bases and J 8 bases, leaving 28 bases between the germline ends. Germline CDR1 reads MDHEN; CDR2 reads SYDVKM. The CDR3 DNA is TGTGCCAGCAGTGAAACTCCGGGACTGGGGGGTGAGGGCTATGAGCAGTTCTTC. Encoded protein: CASSETPGLGGEGYEQFF.

The sample holds a few counts of this clone. The chain joins TRBV7-2 to TRBJ1-3; a weak D match, TRBD1 (5 bases). From germline, CDR1 is SGHTA and CDR2 FQGNSA. The CDR3 length is 16 residues. V was cut by 5 bases and J by 0 bases, with 14 bases left in between. CDR3 protein: CASSNQPGPSGNTIYF. The CDR3 DNA sequence: TGTGCCAGCAGCAATCAACCAGGGCCCTCTGGAAACACCATATATTTT.

V gene TRBV5-4 combines with J gene TRBJ2-1; 8 bases are a match to TRBD2. V dropped 4 bases and J dropped 6; count of bases not matched to a gene: 9. CDR1 SGHNT and CDR2 YYREEE come from the germline V gene (reference sequence). This CDR3 is 15 amino acids long. CDR3 coding DNA: TGTGCCAGCAGCGTTACCGGGACTAGGGCCAATGAGCAGTTCTTC. This codes for CASSVTGTRANEQFF.

This clone was counted between two and nine times. This chain joins TRBV2 and TRBJ1-5, with D perhaps TRBD1 (6 bases). The CDR3 totals 15 residues. CDR1 is SNHLY and CDR2 is FYNNEI in the germline V gene. V lost 4 bases and J lost 7, with 17 bases in between. The CDR3 nucleotides read TGTGCCAGCAGTGCCGATGGACAGCTTGGACAGCCCCAGCATTTT. The encoded protein is CASSADGQLGQPQHF.

This clone appeared once. The chain links TRBV19 to TRBJ1-2; 9 bases match TRBD1. Trimming at V came to 3 bases and at J to 7 bases, leaving 6 bases not matched to a gene. This CDR3 spans 14 amino acids. Germline-derived CDR1 and CDR2 are LNHDA and SQIVND (reference sequence). The CDR3 sequence: CASSITGGHGGYTF. For the CDR3, the DNA is TGTGCCAGTAGTATTACAGGGGGCCATGGTGGCTACACCTTC.

The V gene is TRBV21-1, the J gene TRBJ2-7. TRBV21-1 is a known pseudogene. This CDR3 is 11 amino acids long. The CDR3 is CASSKPYEQYF. In DNA, the CDR3 is TGTGCCAGCAGCAAACCCTACGAGCAGTACTTC.

The V call is TRBV6-6, the J call TRBJ1-1; D not certain. The CDR3 loop spans 14 amino acids. Germline-derived CDR1 and CDR2 are MNHNY and SVGAGI (reference sequence). Trimming took off 5 bases at V and 1 base at J, with 11 bases between the two ends. CDR3 coding DNA: TGTGCCAGCAGTGCAGCGGGTAGGAACACTGAAGCTTTCTTT. The encoded protein is CASSAAGRNTEAFF.

This clone has only a few counts. The chain carries TRBV7-9 and TRBJ2-3; 7 bases map to TRBD2. V dropped 6 bases and J dropped 5; count of bases not matched to a gene: 8. The germline V gene encodes CDR1 SEHNR and CDR2 FQNEAQ (reference sequence). This CDR3 is built from 14 residues. CDR3 nucleotide sequence: TGTGCCAGCAGGGGGGGGAGGGTTCAAGATACGCAGTATTTT. This translates into CASRGGRVQDTQYF.

The CDR3 bases are TGTGCCAGCAGCTTGCATAGCGGGAGTGGCACAGATACGCAGTATTTT. Translation gives CASSLHSGSGTDTQYF. The gene calls are TRBV13 and TRBJ2-3, with 9 bases that match TRBD2. V lost 3 bases, J lost 1 base, and 5 bases stayed unmatched. Germline CDR1 is PRHDT and CDR2 is FYEKMQ (reference sequence). The CDR3 is made up of 16 amino acids.